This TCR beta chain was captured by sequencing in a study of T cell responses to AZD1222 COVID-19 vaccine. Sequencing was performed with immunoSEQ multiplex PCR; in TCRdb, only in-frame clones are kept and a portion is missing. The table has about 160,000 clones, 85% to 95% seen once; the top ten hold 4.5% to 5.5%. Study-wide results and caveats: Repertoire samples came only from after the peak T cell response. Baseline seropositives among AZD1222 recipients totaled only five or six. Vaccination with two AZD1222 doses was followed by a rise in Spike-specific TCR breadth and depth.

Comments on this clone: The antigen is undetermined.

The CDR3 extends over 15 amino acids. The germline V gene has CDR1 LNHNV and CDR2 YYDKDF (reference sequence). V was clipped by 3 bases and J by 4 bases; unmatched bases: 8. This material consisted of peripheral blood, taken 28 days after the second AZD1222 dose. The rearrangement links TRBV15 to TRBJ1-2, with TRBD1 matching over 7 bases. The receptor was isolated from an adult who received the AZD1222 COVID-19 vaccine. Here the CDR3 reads CATSSVGGAGYGYTF. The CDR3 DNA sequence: TGTGCCACCAGCAGTGTAGGGGGCGCAGGCTATGGCTACACCTTC.